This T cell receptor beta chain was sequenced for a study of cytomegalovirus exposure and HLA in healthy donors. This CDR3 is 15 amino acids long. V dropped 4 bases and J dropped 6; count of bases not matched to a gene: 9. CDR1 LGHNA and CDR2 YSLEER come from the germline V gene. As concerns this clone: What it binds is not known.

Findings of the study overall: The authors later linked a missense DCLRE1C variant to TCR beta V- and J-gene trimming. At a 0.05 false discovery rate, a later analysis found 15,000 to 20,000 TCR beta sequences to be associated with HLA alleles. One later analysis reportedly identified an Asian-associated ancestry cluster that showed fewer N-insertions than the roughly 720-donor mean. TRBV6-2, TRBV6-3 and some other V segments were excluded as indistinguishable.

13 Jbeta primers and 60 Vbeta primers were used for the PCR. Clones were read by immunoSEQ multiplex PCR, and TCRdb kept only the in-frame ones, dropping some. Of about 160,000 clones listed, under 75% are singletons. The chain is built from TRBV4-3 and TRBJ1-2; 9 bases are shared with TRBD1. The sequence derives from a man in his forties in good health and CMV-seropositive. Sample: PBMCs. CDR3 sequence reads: CASSLHRDRADGYTF. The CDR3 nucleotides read TGCGCCAGCAGCCTTCATAGGGACAGGGCGGATGGCTACACCTTC.